The 25 T cell receptor beta chains reported below all come from one sample, sequenced in a study of identical twins. TCRdb re-derived calls from the 5' RACE reads in MiXCR, one entry per CDR3 protein. This sample has about 530,000 distinct CDR3 sequences, with 20% to 25% found just once. These data were also filed under a second study, of yellow fever vaccine responses in identical twins.

The sample taken for sequencing was CD4+ T cells sorted from blood. Receptors were obtained from a woman aged 18-29 years in good health.

The chain joins TRBV12-3 or TRBV12-4 to TRBJ2-1; TRBD2 aligns across 8 bases. V shed 3 bases and J 7 bases; nucleotides not matched to a gene: 5. This CDR3 region has 14 residues. The CDR3 DNA sequence: TGTGCCAGCAGTTTTTTAGCGGGGCCTAATGAGCAGTTCTTC. Its translation is CASSFLAGPNEQFF.

The genes are TRBV6-1 and TRBJ1-1; no reliable D call. This CDR3 comprises 11 residues. In germline, CDR1 is MNHNS, CDR2 SASEGT. The CDR3 reads CFTYVNTEAFF. Written as DNA, the CDR3 is TGTTTTACGTACGTGAACACTGAAGCTTTCTTT.

This clonotype came up a few times. The chain links TRBV7-9 to TRBJ1-2; the D is unclear. The CDR3 totals 13 residues. Trimming stripped 1 base from V and 7 bases from J, with 10 bases between. Germline V gene lookup returns CDR1 SEHNR and CDR2 FQNEAQ (reference sequence). The CDR3 DNA is TGTGCCAGCAGCTTAGTAGCTCTCGGTGGCTACACCTTC. Its protein is CASSLVALGGYTF.

This clonotype was observed a handful of times. The chain is built from TRBV11-2 and TRBJ2-2; 13 positions match TRBD2. Germline trimming cut 5 bases from V and 0 bases from J; bases unmatched to any gene: 6. CDR1 and CDR2 (germline): SGHAT, FQNNGV. There are 18 residues in the CDR3. CDR3 DNA: TGTGCCAGCAGCCGCCCGGGACTAGCGGGAACGAACACCGGGGAGCTGTTTTTT. This gives the protein CASSRPGLAGTNTGELFF.

The genes are TRBV20-1 and TRBJ1-1, with a weak D call TRBD1 (5 bases). Germline CDR1 is DFQATT and CDR2 is SNEGSKA (reference sequence). The CDR3 sequence is 15 residues long. Trimming stripped 0 bases from V and 1 base from J, with 12 bases between. The CDR3 DNA sequence: TGCAGTGCTAGAGATCCCGGCGGGGGGAACACTGAAGCTTTCTTT. It codes for CSARDPGGGNTEAFF.

This clonotype was recorded a few times. This chain joins TRBV7-9 and TRBJ1-3, with a tentative D call TRBD1 (6 bases). The CDR3 totals 17 residues. Trimming took off 3 bases at V and 0 bases at J, with 15 bases between the two ends. Germline assignment: CDR1 SEHNR and CDR2 FQNEAQ (reference sequence). The CDR3 sequence: CASSFKTGTPSGNTIYF. In nucleotides, the CDR3 is TGTGCCAGCAGCTTTAAAACAGGGACACCCTCTGGAAACACCATATATTTT.

This chain connects TRBV24-1 to TRBJ1-2, with D uncertain. Germline V gene data show CDR1 as KGHDR and CDR2 as SFDVKD. V was trimmed by 1 base and J by 10 bases, leaving 12 bases between them. The CDR3 length is 13 residues. The CDR3 bases are TGTGCCACCAGTGATTTAGCGCGTAAAGTCTACACCTTC. Protein: CATSDLARKVYTF.

The chain joins TRBV9 to TRBJ2-3, with D possibly TRBD2 on 7 matching bases. The CDR3 has 15 amino acids. The V gene lost 3 bases and the J gene lost 4 bases, with 15 bases spanning the gap. The germline gives CDR1 SGDLS, CDR2 YYNGEE. CDR3 in amino acids: CASSGRPGGADTQYF. CDR3 in DNA: TGTGCCAGCAGCGGCAGGCCGGGGGGCGCAGATACGCAGTATTTT.

The chain joins TRBV11-2 to TRBJ2-1, with TRBD2 as a possible D gene (5 bases). Trimming shortened V by 0 bases and J by 7 bases, and 10 bases separated the two germline ends. The CDR3 length is 14 residues. Germline values: CDR1 SGHAT, CDR2 FQNNGV. DNA of the CDR3: TGTGCCAGCAGCTTAGATACTAGTCAGAATGAGCAGTTCTTC. It is translated as CASSLDTSQNEQFF.

This clonotype was found a few times. The J gene is TRBJ2-6, the V gene TRBV3-1; D is tentatively TRBD1 or TRBD2 (5 bases each). This CDR3 region has 19 residues. Germline CDR1 is LGHDT and CDR2 is YNNKEL (reference sequence). V lost 3 bases to trimming and J lost 0 bases, with 18 bases between them. DNA for the CDR3: TGTGCCAGCAGCCACCTGACGGGGCAGGCAGGCTCTGGGGCCAACGTCCTGACTTTC. This sequence encodes CASSHLTGQAGSGANVLTF. Filled out from reference TRBV3-1 and TRBJ2-6, the complete variable domain reads DTAVSQTPKYLVTQMGNDKSIKCEQNLGHDTMYWYKQDSKKFLKIMFSYNNKELIINETVPNRFSPKSPDKAHLNLHINSLELGDSAVYFCASSHLTGQAGSGANVLTFGAGSRLTVL.

The V gene is TRBV12-3 or TRBV12-4, the J gene TRBJ1-1, with no clear D. V was cut by 8 bases and J by 3 bases, with 16 bases left in between. There are 14 residues in the CDR3. The DNA of the CDR3 is TGTGCCAGCGGGTCTCGGGCGGGAGACACTGAAGCTTTCTTT. This translates into CASGSRAGDTEAFF.

This clonotype was observed a few times. The chain combines TRBV29-1 with TRBJ2-7; D is unclear. This CDR3 comprises 15 residues. The germline V gene has CDR1 SQVTM and CDR2 ANQGSEA. V lost 4 bases and J lost 7, with 23 bases in between. The chain's CDR3 is CSVGGSSTLSREQYF. In DNA form, the CDR3 reads TGCAGCGTTGGGGGTTCGAGCACTCTATCTCGGGAGCAGTACTTC.

This clonotype was seen a handful of times. The genes are TRBV7-2 and TRBJ2-2; 11 bases align to TRBD2. This CDR3 has 15 residues. V dropped 5 bases and J dropped 4; count of bases not matched to a gene: 3. CDR1 SGHTA and CDR2 FQGNSA come from the germline V gene. CDR3 region: CASSRGLAATGELFF. The CDR3 nucleotides are TGTGCCAGCAGCCGGGGACTAGCGGCCACCGGGGAGCTGTTTTTT.

This clonotype was seen only a few times. This rearrangement joins TRBV5-1 to TRBJ2-3; 10 nucleotides agree with TRBD2. V lost 2 bases to trimming and J lost 3 bases; unmatched junction nucleotides: 3. Germline CDR1 is SGHRS and CDR2 is YFSETQ. The CDR3 extends over 15 amino acids. The CDR3 bases are TGCGCCAGCAGCTTTGCTAGCGGGAGAACAGATACGCAGTATTTT. Amino acid sequence: CASSFASGRTDTQYF.

A few counts support this clonotype. The chain employs TRBV12-3 or TRBV12-4 and TRBJ2-5; 10 positions match TRBD2. The CDR3 is 15 amino acids. Trimming removed 8 bases from V and 0 bases from J; junction bases left unmatched: 6. CDR3 in DNA: TGTGCCAGCGACCGGACTAGCGGAAACCAAGAGACCCAGTACTTC. Its protein is CASDRTSGNQETQYF.

This clonotype turned up a few times. The rearrangement links TRBV11-2 to TRBJ2-7; 9 bases fit TRBD1. Germline CDR1 is SGHAT and CDR2 is FQNNGV. The CDR3 loop spans 13 amino acids. Losses at the gene ends were 5 bases for V and 7 bases for J; bases not matched to a gene: 6. The CDR3 is CASSLTGQGEQYV. The CDR3 DNA reads TGTGCCAGCAGCCTCACGGGACAGGGAGAGCAGTACGTC.

This clonotype has more than one count but fewer than ten. This chain links TRBV5-1 with TRBJ2-2, with 9 bases matching TRBD2. This CDR3 spans 17 amino acids. Germline V gene lookup returns CDR1 SGHRS and CDR2 YFSETQ. The junction had 6 bases not matched to a gene; V was cut back by 0 bases and J by 3 bases. This chain's CDR3 is CASSLAMLAGYTGELFF. Here the CDR3 DNA reads TGCGCCAGCAGCTTGGCCATGCTAGCGGGATACACCGGGGAGCTGTTTTTT. The full variable domain, its missing parts supplied by reference TRBV5-1 and TRBJ2-2, is KAGVTQTPRYLIKTRGQQVTLSCSPISGHRSVSWYQQTPGQGLQFLFEYFSETQRNKGNFPGRFSGRQFSNSRSEMNVSTLELGDSALYLCASSLAMLAGYTGELFFGEGSRLTVL.

V usage is TRBV4-2 and J usage is TRBJ2-2; 10 bases map to TRBD2. Germline lookup yields CDR1 LGHNA and CDR2 YNFKEQ. The junction had 4 bases not matched to a gene; V was cut back by 1 base and J by 5 bases. There are 16 residues in the CDR3. The CDR3 coding sequence is TGTGCCAGCAGCCAAGGAAGCGGGGGGGCAACCGGGGAGCTGTTTTTT. Translation gives CASSQGSGGATGELFF.

This clonotype turned up a few times. The chain links TRBV28 to TRBJ2-3, with 11 bases aligning to TRBD2. This CDR3 region has 17 residues. In germline, CDR1 is MDHEN, CDR2 SYDVKM. Trimming at V came to 6 bases and at J to 2 bases, leaving 10 bases not matched to a gene. CDR3 residues: CASRSPGTSGNTDTQYF. The CDR3 nucleotides are TGTGCCAGCAGGAGTCCCGGGACTAGCGGAAACACAGATACGCAGTATTTT.

J is TRBJ2-1 and V is TRBV7-3, with unresolved D. This CDR3 is built from 13 residues. Trimming left V 2 bases short and J 8 bases short, with 10 bases between. Germline assignment: CDR1 SGHTA and CDR2 FQGTGA. CDR3 coding DNA: TGTGCCAGCAGCTTACCCGGCCGTGATGAGCAGTTCTTC. It is translated as CASSLPGRDEQFF.

This clonotype has more than one count but fewer than ten. At one end, the junction sequence differs from germline, possibly due to a read error. This chain uses TRBV5-1 with TRBJ2-6, with D possibly matching TRBD2 (5 bases). The germline V gene encodes CDR1 SGHRS and CDR2 YFSETQ. The CDR3 is 18 residues long. The CDR3 nucleotides are TGCACCAGCAGCGGCGGCGGGTTAAGTAGCTCTGGGGCCAACGTCCTGACTTTC. The encoded protein is CTSSGGGLSSSGANVLTF.

V is TRBV12-5 and J is TRBJ1-1; D is uncertain. V lost 5 bases and J lost 8, with 15 bases in between. The germline V gene encodes CDR1 LGHNT and CDR2 FRNRAP. The CDR3 is 13 residues long. For the CDR3, the DNA is TGTGCTAGTGGTCCAATGGAAAGTCTGGAAGCTTTCTTT. Translating gives CASGPMESLEAFF.

Only a few counts were recorded for this clonotype. The chain is built from TRBV12-3 or TRBV12-4 and TRBJ2-3; TRBD1 matches 7 bases. Unmatched junction bases numbered 6, after V lost 7 bases and J lost 2 bases. This CDR3 spans 14 amino acids. DNA of the CDR3: TGTGCCAGCACGAGGGGGCTAACCACAGATACGCAGTATTTT. Protein product: CASTRGLTTDTQYF.

This clonotype was detected a few times. V gene TRBV6-1 combines with J gene TRBJ1-1; no definite D call. In germline, CDR1 is MNHNS, CDR2 SASEGT. Between the trimmed V and J ends, which lost 4 bases and 1 base, there was a span of 10 bases. The CDR3 spans 14 residues. CDR3 coding DNA: TGTGCCAGCAGTGTGGTCAAATCGAACACTGAAGCTTTCTTT. This codes for CASSVVKSNTEAFF.

The J gene is TRBJ2-7, the V gene TRBV12-3 or TRBV12-4, with a weak D call TRBD2 (5 bases). V was pared by 3 bases and J by 0 bases, with 9 bases between. The CDR3 is 14 amino acids. CDR3 sequence reads: CASSFDGISYEQYF. The CDR3 bases are TGTGCCAGCAGTTTCGACGGGATCTCCTACGAGCAGTACTTC.